These 14 T cell receptor beta chains share one sample of origin, sequenced in a study of blood T cell repertoires in COVID-19. Data came from immunoSEQ multiplex PCR; TCRdb stores just in-frame clones and leaves some out. Among 250,000 to 350,000 clones, just over 85% were seen once, and the ten largest hold under 3.5%. The specimen sequenced was peripheral blood. The receptor source for this set is a young woman with active or convalescent COVID-19.

V is TRBV12-3 or TRBV12-4 and J is TRBJ1-5; TRBD1 matches at 10 bases. Germline trimming cut 5 bases from V and 11 bases from J; bases unmatched to any gene: 3. The CDR3 consists of 12 residues. CDR3 nucleotide sequence: TGTGCCAGCAGTCGTGGACAGGGGGCCCAGCATTTT. Amino acids: CASSRGQGAQHF.

This chain connects TRBV7-2 to TRBJ1-1, with a weak D call TRBD1 (6 bases). Trimming stripped 1 base from V and 1 base from J, with 10 bases between. CDR1 SGHTA and CDR2 FQGNSA come from the germline V gene. The CDR3 extends over 15 amino acids. The CDR3 region is CASSLGSGANTEAFF. Here the CDR3 DNA reads TGTGCCAGCAGCTTAGGGTCAGGGGCGAACACTGAAGCTTTCTTT.

The J gene is TRBJ1-5, the V gene TRBV2; D may be TRBD1 (6 bases). This CDR3 is built from 13 residues. Germline lookup yields CDR1 SNHLY and CDR2 FYNNEI. V lost 5 bases to trimming and J lost 5 bases, with 10 bases between them. The CDR3 protein is CASSRGGYQPQHF. CDR3 in DNA: TGTGCCAGCAGTCGAGGGGGTTATCAGCCCCAGCATTTT.

The J gene is TRBJ2-2, the V gene TRBV7-6; D is perhaps TRBD2 (6 bases). Between the trimmed V and J ends, which lost 8 bases and 6 bases, there was a span of 19 bases. CDR3 length: 15 amino acids. Germline loops: CDR1 SGHVS, CDR2 FNYEAQ. The CDR3 DNA reads as TGTGCCAGCTCACGTCAGGGAGGTTTCGCCGGGGAGCTGTTTTTT. It specifies CASSRQGGFAGELFF.

The chain carries TRBV7-8 and TRBJ2-5, with TRBD1 matching 7 bases. The germline V gene has CDR1 SGHVS and CDR2 FQNEAQ. V was pared by 5 bases and J by 5 bases, with 8 bases of the junction left unmatched. CDR3 length: 14 amino acids. Here the CDR3 DNA reads TGTGCCAGCAGCCGAGACAGGGCGGGCGAGACCCAGTACTTC. Amino acids: CASSRDRAGETQYF.

This clone occurred a few times. The chain couples TRBV7-8 to TRBJ1-6, with D possibly being TRBD1 (6 bases). In germline, CDR1 is SGHVS, CDR2 FQNEAQ. The CDR3 runs to 18 residues. Trimming took 4 bases from V and 0 from J, leaving 16 bases between them. Here the CDR3 reads CASSSPTTGYSYNSPLHF. The DNA of the CDR3 is TGTGCCAGCAGCTCTCCCACGACAGGCTACTCCTATAATTCACCCCTCCACTTT.

The chain combines TRBV5-1 with TRBJ2-7, with D perhaps TRBD1 (6 bases). Trimming took 3 bases from V and 0 from J, leaving 10 bases between them. Germline V gene lookup returns CDR1 SGHRS and CDR2 YFSETQ. CDR3 length equals 14 residues. CDR3 in amino acids: CASSWMDSSYEQYF. CDR3 coding DNA: TGCGCCAGCAGCTGGATGGACAGCTCCTACGAGCAGTACTTC. The entire variable domain, with the rest obtained from reference TRBV5-1 and TRBJ2-7, is as follows: KAGVTQTPRYLIKTRGQQVTLSCSPISGHRSVSWYQQTPGQGLQFLFEYFSETQRNKGNFPGRFSGRQFSNSRSEMNVSTLELGDSALYLCASSWMDSSYEQYFGPGTRLTVT.

The gene calls are TRBV24-1 and TRBJ1-2; D is possibly TRBD1 (6 bases). There are 14 residues in the CDR3. Trimming took 3 bases from V and 3 from J, leaving 10 bases between them. The germline V gene encodes CDR1 KGHDR and CDR2 SFDVKD. Here the CDR3 reads CATSDPRTDYGYTF. CDR3 nucleotides: TGTGCCACCAGTGATCCTAGGACAGACTATGGCTACACCTTC.

The rearrangement uses TRBV4-3 and TRBJ2-5; TRBD1 might be the D (6 bases). Germline V lookup: CDR1 LGHNA, CDR2 YSLEER. The CDR3 totals 14 residues. Trimming stripped 0 bases from V and 3 bases from J, with 8 bases between. DNA of the CDR3: TGCGCCAGCAGCCAAGACAGGGGCGAAGAGACCCAGTACTTC. Amino acid sequence: CASSQDRGEETQYF.

The chain is built from TRBV5-4 and TRBJ1-1; the D gene is possibly TRBD1 (5 bases). CDR3 length: 14 residues. V was clipped by 2 bases and J by 0 bases, with 8 bases between them. CDR1 and CDR2 (germline): SGHNT, YYREEE (reference sequence). The CDR3 loop is CASSFSGLNTEAFF. The CDR3 nucleotides read TGTGCCAGCAGCTTCTCAGGGTTGAACACTGAAGCTTTCTTT.

The chain links TRBV2 to TRBJ1-1; D unresolved. Germline V gene sequence: CDR1 SNHLY, CDR2 FYNNEI. The CDR3 spans 14 residues. Trimming shortened V by 4 bases and J by 1 base, and 10 bases separated the two germline ends. CDR3 in amino acids: CASSVEAANTEAFF. DNA for the CDR3: TGTGCCAGCAGTGTCGAGGCAGCGAACACTGAAGCTTTCTTT. Full variable domain (outside the CDR3, taken from reference TRBV2 and TRBJ1-1): EPEVTQTPSHQVTQMGQEVILRCVPISNHLYFYWYRQILGQKVEFLVSFYNNEISEKSEIFDDQFSVERPDGSNFTLKIRSTKLEDSAMYFCASSVEAANTEAFFGQGTRLTVV.

The V call is TRBV20-1, the J call TRBJ1-1, with no clear D. The V end was cut by 3 bases, the J end by 1 base, with 9 bases between. The germline V gene encodes CDR1 DFQATT and CDR2 SNEGSKA (reference sequence). The CDR3 is 13 amino acids. CDR3 in amino acids: CSASFPGNTEAFF. The CDR3 nucleotides are TGCAGTGCTAGTTTCCCGGGGAACACTGAAGCTTTCTTT.

To note about this clone: This same CDR3 is encoded by further DNA sequences in the sample. The genes are TRBV18 and TRBJ1-2, with D unclear. Germline CDR1 KGHSH, CDR2 LQKENI. The CDR3 totals 13 residues. Trimming removed 3 bases at V and 4 bases at J, with 9 bases between. The CDR3: CASSPGSGYGYTF. The CDR3 coding sequence is TGTGCCAGCTCACCGGGCAGTGGCTATGGCTACACCTTC.

The chain couples TRBV6-2 or TRBV6-3 to TRBJ1-1; TRBD1 is a possible D gene (6 bases). The CDR3 runs 15 residues. V gave up 5 bases and J gave up 0 bases, with 13 bases separating them. Germline CDR1 reads MNHEY; CDR2 reads SVGEGT. The DNA of the CDR3 is TGTGCCAGCAGTCGGGCGGGGGGCCTGAACACTGAAGCTTTCTTT. Protein sequence: CASSRAGGLNTEAFF.